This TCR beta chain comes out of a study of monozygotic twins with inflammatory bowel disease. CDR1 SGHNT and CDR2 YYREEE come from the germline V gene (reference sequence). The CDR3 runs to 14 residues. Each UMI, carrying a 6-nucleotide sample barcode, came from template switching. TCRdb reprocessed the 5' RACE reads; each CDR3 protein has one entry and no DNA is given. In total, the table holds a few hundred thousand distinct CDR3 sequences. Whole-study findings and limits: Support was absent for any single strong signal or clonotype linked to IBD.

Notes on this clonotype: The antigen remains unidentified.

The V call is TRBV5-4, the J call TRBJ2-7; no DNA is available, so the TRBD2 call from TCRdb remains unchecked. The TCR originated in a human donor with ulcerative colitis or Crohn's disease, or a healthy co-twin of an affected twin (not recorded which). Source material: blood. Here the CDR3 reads CASSIGTEVNEQYF.